This note documents a single T cell receptor beta chain sequence. J gave up 4 bases and V 1 base, and 6 bases lay outside the gene matches. Germline V CDR1 and CDR2: SGHTA, FQGNSA. This CDR3 has 17 amino acids. This record comes from a study of T cells after yellow fever vaccination. TCRdb re-analysed the 5' RACE reads in MiXCR, keeping a single row per CDR3 protein. Here the sample spans 400,000 to 650,000 distinct CDR3 sequences, 21% being singletons. The sequencing used PBMCs, collected roughly 20 days after the first yellow fever vaccination. The chain combines TRBV7-2 with TRBJ1-6; 8 bases agree with TRBD1. The TCR originated in a man aged 18 to 29 who received the YFV17D yellow fever vaccine. In nucleotides, the CDR3 is TGTGCCAGCAGCTTAGGCGACAGGGGACCTTATAATTCACCCCTCCACTTT. Translation: CASSLGDRGPYNSPLHF. Combining the CDR3 with reference TRBV7-2 and TRBJ1-6 gives the whole variable domain GAGVSQSPSNKVTEKGKDVELRCDPISGHTALYWYRQSLGQGLEFLIYFQGNSAPDKSGLPSDRFSAERTGGSVSTLTIQRTQQEDSAVYLCASSLGDRGPYNSPLHFGNGTRLTVT.